Described below is a single T cell receptor beta chain sequence and its context. This clonotype was counted between two and nine times. Its antigen is still unknown. Base quality data are lacking; no much larger clone is found one base away. These data come from a study of T-cell memory formation after mild COVID-19 (TCRdb year 2021). For the wider study: Most TCR sequence clusters were specific to one of the two donors. In two donors, T-cell clones that expanded and contracted after mild COVID-19 were tracked by sequencing TCRalpha and TCRbeta repertoires over time. Two young, previously healthy adult volunteers, one female and one male, were included in the cohort.

Ficoll-Paque density gradient centrifugation was the method used to isolate PBMCs. The paper's findings and limits, for the study overall: Contracting CD4+ clones turned up mainly in the CM and EM memory subsets, whereas EMRA was where CD8+ clones were enriched. The study covered only a couple of mild cases, and larger cohorts including severe cases with pre-infection samples were considered necessary. Clones contracting from day 15 to 85 had balanced CD4/CD8 phenotypes, while a second wave expanding from day 15 to 37 was biased towards CD4+. SARS-CoV-2 specificity of the second-wave clones peaking on day 37 was not confirmed. The detection of some responding clones in pre-infection memory suggests that pre-existing cross-reactive memory T cells joined the SARS-CoV-2 response.

These reads were obtained on an Illumina NovaSeq 6000. TCRalpha and TCRbeta cDNA libraries were constructed by 5'RACE with constant-segment primers, with sample barcodes and unique molecular identifiers being introduced. Trizol reagent was used to extract RNA from every sample. The libraries were amplified in two PCR steps, and the second step added a second sample barcode and Illumina TruSeq adapters. Sequencing of libraries was performed on an Illumina NovaSeq with 2 x 150 bp paired-end reads. On the authors' methods: Reads were demultiplexed and collapsed into UMI-guided consensus sequences with migec v1.2.7. Using mixcr v2.1.11, UMI consensuses were aligned to TRA and TRB V and J templates and then assembled into clonotypes. Clonotypes were classified as expanded or contracted when called significant by both edgeR and NoisET, with noise models trained on biological replicates. edgeR calls used a false discovery rate-adjusted p below 0.01 and a log2 fold-change threshold of 1. As an exploratory analysis of dynamics, max-normalized trajectories of the 1000 most abundant clonotypes were examined by PCA with hierarchical clustering. Separately sequenced CD4+ and CD8+ repertoires were used to assign a CD4 or CD8 phenotype to each responding clone. The raw public reads went through TCRdb reprocessing: fastp at Q25, MiXCR clone calling, in-frame beta chains kept. Every entry covers one CDR3 protein and lists the most common genes and DNA from its rows. Here the V and J calls rest on TCRdb's processing, not on the authors' analysis. Within this sample are 400,000 to 500,000 distinct CDR3 sequences, with around 18% of them counted one time only. Of the sample, more than 8% falls within the top ten clones.

From the germline V gene (reference sequence), CDR1 is LGHDT and CDR2 is YNNKEL. From the cysteine through the phenylalanine, the CDR3 covers 15 amino acids. Of all the DNA, just the CDR3 is kept, 45 bases in frame from base 1. Trimming costs V 3 bases and J 9 bases, and their ends lie 18 bases apart. The sequence derives from an adult woman who had mild COVID-19 (a few samples of this study predate the infection). The sample titles of this study are shuffled in the database, so cell type and time point are left out; the donor was told from shared clones. The chain was built from TRBV3-1 and TRBJ2-1, with a tentative D call of TRBD1 or TRBD2, each matching 5 bases. Material for sequencing was PBMCs or a T cell subset sorted from them (not recorded which). The encoded CDR3 is CASSHYGTPGSEQFF. The sequenced DNA: TGTGCCAGCAGCCACTACGGGACCCCAGGTAGTGAGCAGTTCTTC.